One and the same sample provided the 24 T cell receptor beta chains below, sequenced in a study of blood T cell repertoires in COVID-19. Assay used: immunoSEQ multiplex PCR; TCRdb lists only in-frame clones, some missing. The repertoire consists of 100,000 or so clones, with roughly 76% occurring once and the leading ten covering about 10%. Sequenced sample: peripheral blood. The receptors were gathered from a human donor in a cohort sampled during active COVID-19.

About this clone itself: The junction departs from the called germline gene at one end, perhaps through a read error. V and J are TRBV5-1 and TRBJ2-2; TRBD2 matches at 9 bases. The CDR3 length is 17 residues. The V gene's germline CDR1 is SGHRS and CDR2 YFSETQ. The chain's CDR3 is CPSSLNMRGGFTGELFF. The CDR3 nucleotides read TGCCCCAGCAGCTTGAATATGCGGGGGGGATTCACCGGGGAGCTGTTTTTT.

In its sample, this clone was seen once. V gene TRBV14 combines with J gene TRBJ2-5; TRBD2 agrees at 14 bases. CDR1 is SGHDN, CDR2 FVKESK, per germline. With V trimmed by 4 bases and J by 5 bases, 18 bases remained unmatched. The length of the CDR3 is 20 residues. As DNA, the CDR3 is TGTGCCAGCAGCCGCACTACAGGAGGACTAGCGGGGGGTATCCGGGAGACCCAGTACTTC. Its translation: CASSRTTGGLAGGIRETQYF.

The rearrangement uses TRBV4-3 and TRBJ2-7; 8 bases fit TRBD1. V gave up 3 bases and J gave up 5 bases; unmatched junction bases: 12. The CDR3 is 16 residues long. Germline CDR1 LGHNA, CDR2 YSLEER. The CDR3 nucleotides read TGCGCCAGCAGCCAGAGTTTGGACAGGGCCACCCACGAGCAGTACTTC. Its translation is CASSQSLDRATHEQYF.

The CDR3 DNA follows: TGTGCCAGCAGTGAAGCTGCGGGTCAGCCCCAGCATTTT. It yields the protein CASSEAAGQPQHF. V and J are TRBV6-1 and TRBJ1-5; D ambiguous. V lost 0 bases and J lost 6, with 6 bases in between. Germline CDR1 is MNHNS and CDR2 is SASEGT. The CDR3 has 13 residues.

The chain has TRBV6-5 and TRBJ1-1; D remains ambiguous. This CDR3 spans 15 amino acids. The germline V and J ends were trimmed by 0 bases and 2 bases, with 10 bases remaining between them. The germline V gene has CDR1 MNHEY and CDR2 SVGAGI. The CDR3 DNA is TGTGCCAGCAGTTACTCGCCCAGGCGAAACACTGAAGCTTTCTTT. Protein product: CASSYSPRRNTEAFF.

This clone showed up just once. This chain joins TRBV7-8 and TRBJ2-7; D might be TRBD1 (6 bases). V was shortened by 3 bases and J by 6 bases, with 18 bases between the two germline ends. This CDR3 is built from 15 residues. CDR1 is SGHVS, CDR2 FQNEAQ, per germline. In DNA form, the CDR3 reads TGTGCCAGCAGCTTCATTGGACAGAAGGAAGGCGAGCAGTACTTC. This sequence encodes CASSFIGQKEGEQYF.

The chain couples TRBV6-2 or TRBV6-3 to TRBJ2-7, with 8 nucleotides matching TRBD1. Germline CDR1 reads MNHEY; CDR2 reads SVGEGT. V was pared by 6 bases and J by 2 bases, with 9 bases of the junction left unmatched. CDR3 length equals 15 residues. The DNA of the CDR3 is TGTGCCAGCAGCGAGCCGCCGGGACAGGCCTACGAGCAGTACTTC. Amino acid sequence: CASSEPPGQAYEQYF.

In DNA form, the CDR3 reads TGTGCCAGCAGCTTCGGGCGGGGGGACTACGAGCAGTACTTC. Amino acid sequence: CASSFGRGDYEQYF. This chain connects TRBV7-2 to TRBJ2-7, with 8 bases matching TRBD2. V lost 3 bases, J lost 3 bases, and 4 bases stayed unmatched. CDR1 is SGHTA, CDR2 FQGNSA, per germline. The CDR3 totals 14 residues.

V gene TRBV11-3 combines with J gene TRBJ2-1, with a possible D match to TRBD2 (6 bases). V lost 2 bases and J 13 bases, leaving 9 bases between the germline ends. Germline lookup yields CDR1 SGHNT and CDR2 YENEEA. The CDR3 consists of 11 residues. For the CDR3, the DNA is TGTGCCAGCAGCTTACGGGACTCCCAGTTCTTC. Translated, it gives CASSLRDSQFF.

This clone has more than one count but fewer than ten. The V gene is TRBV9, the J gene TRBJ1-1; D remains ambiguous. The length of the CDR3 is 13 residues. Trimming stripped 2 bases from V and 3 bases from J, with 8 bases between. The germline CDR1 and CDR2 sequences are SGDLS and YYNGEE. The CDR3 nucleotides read TGTGCCAGCAGCGTGATTGACTACACTGAAGCTTTCTTT. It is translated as CASSVIDYTEAFF.

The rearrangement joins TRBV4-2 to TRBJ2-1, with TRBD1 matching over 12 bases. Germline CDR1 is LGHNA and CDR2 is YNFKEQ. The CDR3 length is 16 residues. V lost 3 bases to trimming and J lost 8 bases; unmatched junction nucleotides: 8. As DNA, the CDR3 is TGTGCCAGCAGCCAGTCCGGGACAGGGGGCATGGATGAGCAGTTCTTC. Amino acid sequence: CASSQSGTGGMDEQFF.

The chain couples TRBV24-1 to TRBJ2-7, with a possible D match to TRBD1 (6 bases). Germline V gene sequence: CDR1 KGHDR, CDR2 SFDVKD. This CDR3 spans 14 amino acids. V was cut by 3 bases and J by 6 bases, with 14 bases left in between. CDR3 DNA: TGTGCCACCAGTGATACGACAGGTCCGGGCGAGCAGTACTTC. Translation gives CATSDTTGPGEQYF.

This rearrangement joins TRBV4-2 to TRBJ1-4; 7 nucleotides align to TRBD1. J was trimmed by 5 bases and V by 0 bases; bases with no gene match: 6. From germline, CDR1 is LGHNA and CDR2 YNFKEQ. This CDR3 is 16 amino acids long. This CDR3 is CASSQDAGTVNEKLFF. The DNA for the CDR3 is TGTGCCAGCAGCCAAGACGCGGGGACAGTAAATGAAAAACTGTTTTTT.

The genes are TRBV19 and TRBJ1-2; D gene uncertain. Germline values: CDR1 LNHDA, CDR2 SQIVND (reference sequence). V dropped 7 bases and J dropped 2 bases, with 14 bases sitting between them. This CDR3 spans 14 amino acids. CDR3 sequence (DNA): TGTGCCAGTAAACGGCAGGTATGGAACTATGGCTACACCTTC. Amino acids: CASKRQVWNYGYTF.

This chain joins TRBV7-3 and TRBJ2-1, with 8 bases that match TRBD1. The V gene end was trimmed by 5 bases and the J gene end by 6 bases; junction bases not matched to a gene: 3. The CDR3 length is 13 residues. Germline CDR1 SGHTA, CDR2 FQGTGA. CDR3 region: CASSHGTGNEQFF. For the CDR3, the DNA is TGTGCCAGCAGCCACGGGACAGGCAATGAGCAGTTCTTC.

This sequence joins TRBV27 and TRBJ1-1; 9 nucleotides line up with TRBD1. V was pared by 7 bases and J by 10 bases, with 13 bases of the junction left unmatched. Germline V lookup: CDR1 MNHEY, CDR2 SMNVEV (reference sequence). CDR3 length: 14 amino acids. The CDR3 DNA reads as TGTGCCAGCAACGGCGGGACAGGGTATATTGGAGCTTTCTTT. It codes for CASNGGTGYIGAFF.

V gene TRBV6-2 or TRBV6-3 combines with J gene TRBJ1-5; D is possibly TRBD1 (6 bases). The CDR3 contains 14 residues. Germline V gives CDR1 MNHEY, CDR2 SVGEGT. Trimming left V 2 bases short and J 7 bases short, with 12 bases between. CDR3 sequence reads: CASSYGGAGQPQHF. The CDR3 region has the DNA TGTGCCAGCAGTTACGGGGGGGCAGGGCAGCCCCAGCATTTT.

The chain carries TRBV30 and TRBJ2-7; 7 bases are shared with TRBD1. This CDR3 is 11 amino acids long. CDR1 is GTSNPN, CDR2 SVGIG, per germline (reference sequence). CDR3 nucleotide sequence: TGTGCTGGGGACAGACACTACGAGCAGTACTTC. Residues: CAGDRHYEQYF.

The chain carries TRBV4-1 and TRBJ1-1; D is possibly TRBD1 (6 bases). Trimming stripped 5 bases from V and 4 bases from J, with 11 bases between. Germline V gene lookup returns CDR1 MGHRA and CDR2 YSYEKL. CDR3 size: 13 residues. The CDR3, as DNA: TGCGCCAGCAGCTTTGACAGGTTCACTGAAGCTTTCTTT. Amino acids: CASSFDRFTEAFF.

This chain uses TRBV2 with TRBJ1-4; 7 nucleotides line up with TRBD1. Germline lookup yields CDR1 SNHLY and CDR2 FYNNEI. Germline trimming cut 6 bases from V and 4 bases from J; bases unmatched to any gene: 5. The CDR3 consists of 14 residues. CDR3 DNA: TGTGCCAGCAGGGGGGACAGATTTAATGAAAAACTGTTTTTT. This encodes CASRGDRFNEKLFF.

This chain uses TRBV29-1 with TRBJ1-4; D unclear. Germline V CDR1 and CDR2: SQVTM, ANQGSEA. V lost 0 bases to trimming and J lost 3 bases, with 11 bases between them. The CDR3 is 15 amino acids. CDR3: CSVEDLGDPNEKLFF. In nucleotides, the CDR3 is TGCAGCGTTGAAGATCTAGGCGATCCTAATGAAAAACTGTTTTTT.

The CDR3 loop reads CASSDSYPSYEQYF. In DNA form, the CDR3 reads TGTGCCAGCTCGGACAGTTACCCCTCCTACGAGCAGTACTTC. The J gene is TRBJ2-7, the V gene TRBV18; a possible D gene is TRBD1 (6 bases). Per the germline V gene, CDR1 is KGHSH and CDR2 is LQKENI. V was shortened by 6 bases and J by 0 bases, with 12 bases between the two germline ends. This CDR3 has 14 residues.

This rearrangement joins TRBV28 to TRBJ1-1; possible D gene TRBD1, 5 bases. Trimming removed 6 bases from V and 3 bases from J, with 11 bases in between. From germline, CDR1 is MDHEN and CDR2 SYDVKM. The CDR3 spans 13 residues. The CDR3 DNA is TGTGCCAGCAGCTTGATACAGGACACTGAAGCTTTCTTT. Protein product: CASSLIQDTEAFF. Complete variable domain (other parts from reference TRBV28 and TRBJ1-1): DVKVTQSSRYLVKRTGEKVFLECVQDMDHENMFWYRQDPGLGLRLIYFSYDVKMKEKGDIPEGYSVSREKKERFSLILESASTNQTSMYLCASSLIQDTEAFFGQGTRLTVV.

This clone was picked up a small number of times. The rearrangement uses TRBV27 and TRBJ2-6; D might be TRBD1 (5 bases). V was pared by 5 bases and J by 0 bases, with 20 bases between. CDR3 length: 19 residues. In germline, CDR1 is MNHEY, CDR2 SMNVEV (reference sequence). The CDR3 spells CASSLNGARGFSGANVLTF. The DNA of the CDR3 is TGTGCCAGCAGTCTGAATGGCGCTAGGGGATTCTCTGGGGCCAACGTCCTGACTTTC.